The 2 T cell receptor beta chains presented below share a single source sample, sequenced in a study of CD8+ T cells in alopecia areata. Extraction of RNA preceded its reverse transcription into cDNA, which served as the sequencing template. Profiling relied on immunoSEQ multiplex PCR, and the TCRdb table lists in-frame clones only, not all of them. The repertoire holds roughly 220,000 clones, roughly two fifths seen once, with almost 0.5% in the top ten. As to treatment: oral pan-JAK inhibitor, 5-10 mg twice daily. The sample was CD4+ T cells sorted from blood, taken around week 30, from a patient treated with tofacitinib. The receptors originated from a human donor with alopecia areata.

V usage is TRBV5-1 and J usage is TRBJ2-7, with D tentatively TRBD1 (6 bases). Trimming removed 0 bases at V and 12 bases at J, with 10 bases between. From germline, CDR1 is SGHRS and CDR2 YFSETQ. This CDR3 contains 11 residues. CDR3 sequence: CASSLAGVAYF. In DNA, the CDR3 is TGCGCCAGCAGCTTGGCAGGGGTGGCGTACTTC.

This chain uses TRBV29-1 with TRBJ2-5; 12 bases line up with TRBD2. CDR3 size: 16 residues. V was pared by 4 bases and J by 2 bases, with 8 bases of the junction left unmatched. Germline V gene lookup returns CDR1 SQVTM and CDR2 ANQGSEA. The CDR3 bases are TGCAGCGTTGTTACCTTAGGACTAGCGGGACAAGAGACCCAGTACTTC. It encodes CSVVTLGLAGQETQYF.